The entry below describes one T cell receptor beta chain. The antigen this receptor binds is unknown. No base quality information exists; no much larger clone differs at one position. The CDR3 has 16 amino acids, counting the end cysteine and phenylalanine. CDR3 DNA only is kept here, 48 bases in frame from base 1. Clipping removes 3 bases from V and 1 base from J, with 5 as the unmatched junction base count. CDR1 and CDR2 were assigned from the germline V gene as MRHNA and SNTAGT. The CDR3 regions of human TCRbeta chains were analyzed by immunosequencing. In the original analysis: TCRs in the repertoires were matched against a reference library of SARS-CoV-2-specific TCRs that had been generated with the MIRA antigen-specificity platform. Breadth was defined as the fraction of unique TCRs that were SARS-CoV-2-associated, and depth was defined as the fraction of total T cells that were SARS-CoV-2-associated. Using the MIRA data, every spike-specific TCR was mapped to the spike region that the TCR reacted to and assigned to either a CD4 or a CD8 class. Log10-transformed breadth and depth values were compared by one-way ANOVA with Sidak's multiple comparisons tests. TCRdb provides this immuneACCESS table in a form limited to in-frame rearrangements. Some clones are lacking; in checked studies, under half of them reflect an unresolved V gene, and why the rest are absent is not known. The V and J calls and clone size were taken over from that table, and D and trimming were inferred from the DNA. The sample records about 66,000 clones, roughly 87% of which are singletons. Jointly, the top ten make up around 15% of the sample.

This sample stems from a study of T cell responses to AZD1222 COVID-19 vaccine (dated by TCRdb to 2020 to 2023). Broadly, across the study: Because spike-specific TCR depth and breadth did not differ between the two schedules, AZD1222 recipients who got a second dose at roughly 4 weeks were pooled with those who got a second dose at roughly 12 weeks. A total of 233 trial participants underwent TCR sequencing, of whom some 210 received two doses of AZD1222 and about 26 received two doses of the MenACWY control vaccine. Trial participants were enrolled by age into 18-55, 56-69 and 70-plus year subgroups, with approximately 160, 26 and 62 TCR-sequenced participants respectively.

The time point label of this sample denotes: baseline before first vaccination. Vaccinee samples were obtained from the UK trials COV001 and COV002, which included a single-blind randomized controlled phase 2/3 trial of AZD1222 (ChAdOx1 nCoV-19) in healthy adults. For TCRbeta chain sequencing, PBMC samples from trial participants were taken at day 0 and at day 28 after the second dose. Study-wide conclusions, independent of this receptor: The 56-69-year group was small, and its depth increase did not reach significance, likely because of low power. Conclusions about previously exposed vaccinees were limited because only six AZD1222 recipients were SARS-CoV-2 seropositive at baseline. A significant rise in spike-specific TCR breadth and depth was observed after two AZD1222 doses relative to day 0 and relative to MenACWY recipients. CD4 TCRs associated with the vaccine covered the entire spike protein, and the dominant responses were in regions 160-218 and 743-854. No day 14 peak-response samples were available, so repertoires were characterized only after the peak T cell response. Participants were mostly white British and included more females than males, and it was suggested by the authors that clonal diversity may have been underestimated. Nearly half of unique spike-specific TCRs reportedly recognized epitopes outside regions mutated in the B.1.351 and B.1.1.7 variants.

The sequence came from an adult in good health. The chain uses TRBV6-4 and TRBJ2-2; the junction holds 7 bases that match TRBD2. The sequenced sample was peripheral blood, obtained on day 0 of AZD1222 vaccination. The DNA sequence reads TGTGCCAGCAGTGAAGGGCGGGAGTTGAACACCGGGGAGCTGTTTTTT. This sequence encodes CASSEGRELNTGELFF.